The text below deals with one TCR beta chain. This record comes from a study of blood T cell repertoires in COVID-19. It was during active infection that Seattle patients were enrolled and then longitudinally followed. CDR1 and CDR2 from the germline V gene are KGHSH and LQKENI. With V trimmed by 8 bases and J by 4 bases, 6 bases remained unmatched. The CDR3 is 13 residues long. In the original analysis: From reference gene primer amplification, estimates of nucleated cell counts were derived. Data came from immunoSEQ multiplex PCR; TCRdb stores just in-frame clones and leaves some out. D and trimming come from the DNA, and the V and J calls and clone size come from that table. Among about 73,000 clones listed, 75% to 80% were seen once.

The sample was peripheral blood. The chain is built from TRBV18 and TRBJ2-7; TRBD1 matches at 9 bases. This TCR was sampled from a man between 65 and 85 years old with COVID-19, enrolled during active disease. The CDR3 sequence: CASTDRGVYEQYF. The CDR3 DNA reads TGTGCCAGCACGGACAGGGGAGTATACGAGCAGTACTTC.